Below are 9 T cell receptor beta chains sequenced from a single sample in a study of blood T cell repertoires in COVID-19. TCRdb keeps only in-frame clones here, not all; method: immunoSEQ multiplex PCR. The data contain almost 400,000 clones, roughly 86% of them singletons. What was sequenced was peripheral blood. Every receptor here comes from an older woman with COVID-19, enrolled during active disease.

V is TRBV6-5 and J is TRBJ2-5, with D possibly being TRBD2 (5 bases). The length of the CDR3 is 11 residues. Germline CDR1 is MNHEY and CDR2 is SVGAGI. Trimming left V 10 bases short and J 5 bases short, with 11 bases between. The CDR3: CATLRRETQYF. The DNA for the CDR3 is TGTGCCACCCTCAGGAGGGAGACCCAGTACTTC.

The chain carries TRBV7-6 and TRBJ2-7; weak D call: TRBD2 (5 bases). V lost 5 bases and J lost 5, with 19 bases in between. The CDR3 runs to 15 residues. The germline V gene encodes CDR1 SGHVS and CDR2 FNYEAQ. In DNA, the CDR3 is TGTGCCAGCAGCCAAGCGGTGGGGTTCGTACACGAGCAGTACTTC. Protein product: CASSQAVGFVHEQYF.

This chain links TRBV18 with TRBJ2-7; D is ambiguous. Germline V gene data show CDR1 as KGHSH and CDR2 as LQKENI. V was trimmed by 3 bases and J by 2 bases, leaving 5 bases between them. This CDR3 contains 12 residues. CDR3 loop: CASSPETYEQYF. The DNA of the CDR3 is TGTGCCAGCTCACCCGAGACCTACGAGCAGTACTTC.

This clone came up a few times. The J gene is TRBJ2-3, the V gene TRBV7-9; the D gene is possibly TRBD2 (6 bases). The CDR3 runs to 16 residues. With 0 bases removed from V and 5 bases from J, the gap between germline ends came to 15 bases. CDR1 and CDR2 (germline): SEHNR, FQNEAQ (reference sequence). In DNA, the CDR3 is TGTGCCAGCAGCTTAGCGGAGGGGCCAGAAGTAGATACGCAGTATTTT. This translates into CASSLAEGPEVDTQYF.

The rearrangement links TRBV12-3 or TRBV12-4 to TRBJ1-1; possibly TRBD1 for D (5 bases). Trimming stripped 6 bases from V and 8 bases from J, with 16 bases between. The CDR3 loop spans 13 amino acids. This CDR3 reads CASSPGTFPEAFF. CDR3 coding DNA: TGTGCCAGCAGCCCCGGGACTTTCCCCGAAGCTTTCTTT.

The genes are TRBV9 and TRBJ2-1, with 9 bases identical to TRBD1. Germline loops: CDR1 SGDLS, CDR2 YYNGEE. The CDR3 runs 14 residues. V was clipped by 4 bases and J by 6 bases; unmatched bases: 5. The CDR3 DNA sequence: TGTGCCAGCAGCAAGCAGACAGGGGGCAATGAGCAGTTCTTC. Its translation is CASSKQTGGNEQFF.

V usage is TRBV14 and J usage is TRBJ1-2; D perhaps matches TRBD1 (6 bases). Trimming stripped 5 bases from V and 6 bases from J, with 10 bases between. In germline, CDR1 is SGHDN, CDR2 FVKESK. The length of the CDR3 is 12 residues. CDR3: CASSSYRDGYTF. The CDR3 coding sequence is TGTGCCAGCAGCTCTTACAGGGATGGCTACACCTTC.

This clone was observed a single time. The gene calls are TRBV7-3 and TRBJ2-5; 8 bases align to TRBD2. Germline-derived CDR1 and CDR2 are SGHTA and FQGTGA. With V trimmed by 2 bases and J by 2 bases, 4 bases remained unmatched. The CDR3 runs 15 residues. CDR3 sequence (DNA): TGTGCCAGCAGCTTAGCGGGGGGTTGGCAAGAGACCCAGTACTTC. Translation: CASSLAGGWQETQYF.

On this clone: This sample also contains other DNA sequences that code for the same CDR3. The chain links TRBV5-1 to TRBJ2-7, with 9 bases lining up with TRBD1. CDR1 and CDR2 (germline): SGHRS, YFSETQ. V was pared by 4 bases and J by 3 bases, with 5 bases of the junction left unmatched. This CDR3 spans 14 amino acids. As DNA, the CDR3 is TGCGCCAGCAGCCTCGGGGGACAGGGCTACGAGCAGTACTTC. It yields the protein CASSLGGQGYEQYF. Filled out from reference TRBV5-1 and TRBJ2-7, the complete variable domain reads KAGVTQTPRYLIKTRGQQVTLSCSPISGHRSVSWYQQTPGQGLQFLFEYFSETQRNKGNFPGRFSGRQFSNSRSEMNVSTLELGDSALYLCASSLGGQGYEQYFGPGTRLTVT.